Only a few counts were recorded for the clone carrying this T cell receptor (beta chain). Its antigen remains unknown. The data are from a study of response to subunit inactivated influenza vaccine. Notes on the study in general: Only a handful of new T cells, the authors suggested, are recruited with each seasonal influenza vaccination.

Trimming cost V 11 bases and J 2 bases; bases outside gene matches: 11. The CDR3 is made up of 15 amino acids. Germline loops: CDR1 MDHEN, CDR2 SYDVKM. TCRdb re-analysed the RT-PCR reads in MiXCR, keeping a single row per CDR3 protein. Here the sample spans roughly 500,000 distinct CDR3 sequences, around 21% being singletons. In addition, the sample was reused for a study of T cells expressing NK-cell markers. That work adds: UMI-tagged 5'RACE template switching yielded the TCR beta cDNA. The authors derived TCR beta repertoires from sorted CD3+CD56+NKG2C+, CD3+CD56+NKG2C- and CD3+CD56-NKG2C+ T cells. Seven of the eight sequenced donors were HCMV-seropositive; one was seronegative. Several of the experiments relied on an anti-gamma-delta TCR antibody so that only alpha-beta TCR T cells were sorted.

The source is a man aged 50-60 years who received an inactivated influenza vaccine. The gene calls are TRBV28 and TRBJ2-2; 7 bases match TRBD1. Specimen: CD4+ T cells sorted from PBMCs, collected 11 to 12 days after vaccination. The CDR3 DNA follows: TGTGCCTGCGAAGCCGGGACAGCAAACACCGGGGAGCTGTTTTTT. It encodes CACEAGTANTGELFF.